A single sample gave rise to the 17 T cell receptor beta chains below, sequenced in a study of cytomegalovirus exposure and HLA in healthy donors. The PCR ran on 60 Vbeta and 13 Jbeta primers. Profiling relied on immunoSEQ multiplex PCR, and the TCRdb table lists in-frame clones only, not all of them. The table lists 160,000 or so clones, approximately 76% of them singletons. Material for sequencing was PBMCs. These receptors were obtained from a man aged 55 to 69 in good health and CMV-seronegative.

This chain connects TRBV19 to TRBJ2-4; D is undetermined. The CDR3 consists of 14 residues. CDR1 is LNHDA and CDR2 is SQIVND in the germline V gene (reference sequence). V shed 6 bases and J shed 1 base, with 10 bases lying between them. The CDR3 region is CASSPPVAKNIQYF. For the CDR3, the DNA is TGTGCCAGTAGCCCCCCAGTGGCCAAAAACATTCAGTACTTC.

This clone was recorded once. V gene TRBV12-5 combines with J gene TRBJ2-4; D perhaps matches TRBD2 (6 bases). The germline V gene encodes CDR1 LGHNT and CDR2 FRNRAP. Trimming stripped 3 bases from V and 12 bases from J, with 18 bases between. The CDR3 has 14 residues. CDR3 region: CASGFLPDSGYQYF. The CDR3 nucleotides are TGTGCTAGTGGTTTCCTACCTGACAGCGGGTATCAGTACTTC.

V and J are TRBV5-1 and TRBJ2-2; 10 bases are a match to TRBD2. The CDR3 is made up of 16 amino acids. Germline V lookup: CDR1 SGHRS, CDR2 YFSETQ. The trim removed 6 bases at V and 1 base at J, leaving 6 bases unmatched. The CDR3 sequence: CASTPRLAGNTGELFF. The CDR3 coding sequence is TGCGCCAGCACCCCCAGACTAGCGGGGAACACCGGGGAGCTGTTTTTT.

The V gene is TRBV6-1, the J gene TRBJ1-3; a weak D match, TRBD1 (6 bases). Germline V gene data show CDR1 as MNHNS and CDR2 as SASEGT. This CDR3 has 16 amino acids. V was clipped by 1 base and J by 3 bases, with 13 bases between them. The CDR3 DNA is TGTGCCAGCAGTGAAGTTAGAGGGGGAAGTGGAAACACCATATATTTT. This codes for CASSEVRGGSGNTIYF.

Details on this clone: Additional DNA sequences in this sample encode the identical CDR3. This chain joins TRBV6-4 and TRBJ2-1; 9 bases line up with TRBD2. The CDR3 runs 15 residues. Per the germline V gene, CDR1 is MRHNA and CDR2 is SNTAGT. Trimming removed 0 bases from V and 3 bases from J; junction bases left unmatched: 0. Here the CDR3 reads CASSDSSGSYNEQFF. CDR3 DNA sequence: TGTGCCAGCAGTGACTCTAGCGGGAGCTACAATGAGCAGTTCTTC.

The chain uses TRBV6-6 and TRBJ2-5; 8 nucleotides line up with TRBD1. With the DNA end fitting TRBJ2-7 better, the J assignment may be wrong. Per germline, CDR1 MNHNY and CDR2 SVGAGI (reference sequence). This CDR3 region has 14 residues. CDR3 region: CASRLTGATYEQYF. The CDR3 DNA follows: TGTGCCAGCAGGTTGACAGGGGCGACCTACGAGCAGTACTTC.

In its sample, this clone was seen a few times. This chain connects TRBV15 to TRBJ2-7; 7 nucleotides match TRBD1. Germline lookup yields CDR1 LNHNV and CDR2 YYDKDF (reference sequence). The CDR3 has 14 amino acids. J was trimmed by 2 bases and V by 0 bases; bases with no gene match: 1. CDR3 nucleotide sequence: TGTGCCACCAGCAGAGAGACAGGGCCCTACGAGCAGTACTTC. This sequence encodes CATSRETGPYEQYF.

The J gene is TRBJ1-1, the V gene TRBV11-2; D is possibly TRBD1 (5 bases). Trimming pared 1 base from V and 4 bases from J, leaving 13 bases between. The germline V gene encodes CDR1 SGHAT and CDR2 FQNNGV. The length of the CDR3 is 15 residues. The CDR3 is CASSLAARVGTEAFF. CDR3 nucleotides: TGTGCCAGCAGCTTAGCCGCCAGGGTCGGCACTGAAGCTTTCTTT.

The genes are TRBV6-6 and TRBJ1-3; D might be TRBD1 (6 bases). Trimming took 6 bases from V and 2 from J, leaving 11 bases between them. The germline gives CDR1 MNHNY, CDR2 SVGAGI (reference sequence). This CDR3 is built from 14 residues. The CDR3 coding sequence is TGTGCCAGCAGCCCAGGGGCTGCTGGAAACACCATATATTTT. This sequence encodes CASSPGAAGNTIYF.

V is TRBV27 and J is TRBJ2-1; TRBD1 is a possible D gene (6 bases). Germline CDR1 is MNHEY and CDR2 is SMNVEV (reference sequence). V lost 0 bases, J lost 10 bases, and 10 bases lay in between. CDR3 length: 13 residues. The chain's CDR3 is CASSLSMGAEQFF. The CDR3, as DNA: TGTGCCAGCAGTTTATCGATGGGGGCAGAGCAGTTCTTC.

The J gene is TRBJ2-3, the V gene TRBV10-3; 8 nucleotides match TRBD2. CDR3 length: 13 amino acids. The germline V gene encodes CDR1 ENHRY and CDR2 SYGVKD. The ends lost 10 bases at V and 1 base at J; junction bases unmatched: 4. The CDR3 sequence: CATQTSGTDTQYF. CDR3 sequence (DNA): TGTGCCACCCAGACTAGCGGCACAGATACGCAGTATTTT.

V and J are TRBV19 and TRBJ1-2; maybe TRBD1 (5 bases). CDR1 is LNHDA, CDR2 SQIVND, per germline (reference sequence). This CDR3 region has 13 residues. The V end lost 6 bases, the J end lost 7 bases, and 15 bases lay between the germline ends. The CDR3 DNA reads TGTGCCAGTAGGAAAATAACAGGATCTGGCTACACCTTC. Translating gives CASRKITGSGYTF.

As to this clone: At the DNA level, this CDR3 is encoded by other sequences in the same sample as well. This chain connects TRBV7-8 to TRBJ2-7; 12 positions agree with TRBD1. The CDR3 has 14 residues. CDR1 is SGHVS and CDR2 is FQNEAQ in the germline V gene. J lost 2 bases, V lost 5 bases, and 1 base had no gene match. CDR3 DNA: TGTGCCAGCAGCCGGGACAGGGGGCCCTACGAGCAGTACTTC. Amino acids: CASSRDRGPYEQYF.

The chain uses TRBV18 and TRBJ2-7; a possible D gene is TRBD2 (6 bases). CDR1 is KGHSH and CDR2 is LQKENI in the germline V gene. This CDR3 has 13 residues. Trimming cost V 6 bases and J 7 bases, with 16 bases left between them. This chain's CDR3 is CASSPREVGEQYF. The DNA of the CDR3 is TGTGCCAGCTCCCCCAGGGAGGTGGGGGAGCAGTACTTC.

The genes are TRBV10-2 and TRBJ2-2; D possibly corresponds to TRBD1 (5 bases). With 4 bases removed from V and 0 bases from J, the gap between germline ends came to 9 bases. The CDR3 is made up of 15 amino acids. Germline CDR1 and CDR2: WSHSY and SAAADI. This CDR3 reads CASSGQSPNTGELFF. The CDR3 bases are TGCGCCAGCAGTGGACAGAGCCCGAACACCGGGGAGCTGTTTTTT.

A few counts support this clone. The chain carries TRBV28 and TRBJ1-1; D is possibly TRBD1 (5 bases). Trimming pared 4 bases from V and 4 bases from J, leaving 16 bases between. Germline values: CDR1 MDHEN, CDR2 SYDVKM. The CDR3 loop spans 15 amino acids. CDR3 coding DNA: TGTGCCAGCAGTTCGGGCTCTGGGGCTAGCACTGAAGCTTTCTTT. Encoded protein: CASSSGSGASTEAFF.

The J gene is TRBJ2-7, the V gene TRBV5-1; possibly TRBD1 for D (5 bases). CDR1 is SGHRS, CDR2 YFSETQ, per germline. Trimming took off 0 bases at V and 6 bases at J, with 16 bases between the two ends. This CDR3 has 15 amino acids. CDR3 nucleotide sequence: TGCGCCAGCAGCTTGGACTCTCCAGGGATGGCCGAGCAGTACTTC. It codes for CASSLDSPGMAEQYF.